Below are 12 T cell receptor beta chains sequenced from a single sample in a study of blood T cell repertoires in COVID-19. Sequencing was performed with immunoSEQ multiplex PCR; in TCRdb, only in-frame clones are kept and a portion is missing. The sample lists over 60,000 clones; roughly 89% were seen once. The sample taken for sequencing was peripheral blood. The receptors were sampled from a man between 50 and 59 years old with acute or convalescent COVID-19.

The V and J genes are TRBV24-1 and TRBJ2-5; TRBD2 matches at 7 bases. Unmatched junction bases numbered 2, after V lost 7 bases and J lost 4 bases. The V gene's germline CDR1 is KGHDR and CDR2 SFDVKD. This CDR3 is 12 amino acids long. CDR3 loop: CATSGGTETQYF. In nucleotides, the CDR3 is TGTGCCACCAGCGGGGGGACAGAGACCCAGTACTTC.

This clone occurred once. CDR3 loop: CASKLTGPSGNTIYF. The CDR3 DNA reads as TGTGCCAGCAAGTTAACAGGACCCTCTGGAAACACCATATATTTT. This sequence joins TRBV6-5 and TRBJ1-3; perhaps TRBD1 as D (5 bases). CDR3 length: 15 residues. V gave up 7 bases and J gave up 0 bases, with 13 bases separating them. CDR1 and CDR2 (germline): MNHEY, SVGAGI.

The genes are TRBV6-5 and TRBJ1-1; 9 bases align to TRBD1. Germline values: CDR1 MNHEY, CDR2 SVGAGI. This CDR3 is 13 amino acids long. Trimming at V came to 6 bases and at J to 6 bases, leaving 5 bases not matched to a gene. CDR3 bases: TGTGCCAGCAGGGGACAGGGTGGCGCTGAAGCTTTCTTT. Translation: CASRGQGGAEAFF.

J is TRBJ1-1 and V is TRBV24-1; weak D call: TRBD1 (5 bases). The V end lost 5 bases, the J end lost 1 base, and 7 bases lay between the germline ends. Germline CDR1 is KGHDR and CDR2 is SFDVKD. The CDR3 is made up of 13 amino acids. CDR3 in DNA: TGTGCCACCAGTGGACAGCCGAACACTGAAGCTTTCTTT. Residues: CATSGQPNTEAFF.

The chain links TRBV5-4 to TRBJ1-2; 11 bases line up with TRBD1. The CDR3 is made up of 15 amino acids. The V gene's germline CDR1 is SGHNT and CDR2 YYREEE (reference sequence). With 4 bases clipped from V and 4 bases from J, the junction kept 6 bases outside the gene matches. The CDR3 spells CASSPDRGRPYGYTF. CDR3 in DNA: TGTGCCAGCAGCCCGGACAGGGGGCGTCCCTATGGCTACACCTTC.

The V gene is TRBV2, the J gene TRBJ2-3; 9 bases are a match to TRBD2. The length of the CDR3 is 14 residues. The ends lost 7 bases at V and 4 bases at J; junction bases unmatched: 6. In germline, CDR1 is SNHLY, CDR2 FYNNEI. The CDR3 DNA reads as TGTGCCAGCAAGTGGGCTAGCGGGGCAGATACGCAGTATTTT. Translating gives CASKWASGADTQYF. Full variable domain (rest looked up from reference TRBV2 and TRBJ2-3): EPEVTQTPSHQVTQMGQEVILRCVPISNHLYFYWYRQILGQKVEFLVSFYNNEISEKSEIFDDQFSVERPDGSNFTLKIRSTKLEDSAMYFCASKWASGADTQYFGPGTRLTVL.

This rearrangement joins TRBV5-1 to TRBJ2-3, with 8 nucleotides matching TRBD2. Losses at the gene ends were 0 bases for V and 3 bases for J; bases not matched to a gene: 6. The germline CDR1 and CDR2 sequences are SGHRS and YFSETQ. CDR3 length equals 16 residues. The CDR3 reads CASSLDGAGGTDTQYF. CDR3 DNA: TGCGCCAGCAGCTTGGACGGCGCGGGAGGTACAGATACGCAGTATTTT.

The V and J genes are TRBV6-5 and TRBJ2-7; D is perhaps TRBD2 (6 bases). The germline CDR1 and CDR2 sequences are MNHEY and SVGAGI. The CDR3 is 15 residues long. V dropped 0 bases and J dropped 6 bases, with 15 bases sitting between them. The CDR3 region is CASSYSSRGAGEQYF. The CDR3 nucleotides are TGTGCCAGCAGTTACTCGAGCCGGGGAGCGGGCGAGCAGTACTTC.

The V and J genes are TRBV4-1 and TRBJ2-1; 11 bases are a match to TRBD2. V dropped 2 bases and J dropped 7; count of bases not matched to a gene: 13. The CDR3 consists of 18 residues. The germline V gene encodes CDR1 MGHRA and CDR2 YSYEKL. The chain's CDR3 is CASSQRELAGAVLNEQFF. The CDR3, as DNA: TGCGCCAGCAGCCAAAGAGAACTAGCGGGAGCCGTACTAAATGAGCAGTTCTTC.

The rearrangement links TRBV30 to TRBJ2-1; 9 bases agree with TRBD2. From germline, CDR1 is GTSNPN and CDR2 SVGIG (reference sequence). Unmatched junction bases numbered 15, after V lost 0 bases and J lost 9 bases. CDR3 length equals 17 residues. The chain's CDR3 is CAWSVGWAGGPNGEQFF. CDR3 DNA sequence: TGTGCCTGGAGTGTAGGATGGGCGGGAGGGCCAAATGGTGAGCAGTTCTTC.

The chain carries TRBV19 and TRBJ1-2; TRBD1 matches at 9 bases. The ends lost 8 bases at V and 6 bases at J; junction bases unmatched: 7. The CDR3 is 13 residues long. Germline loops: CDR1 LNHDA, CDR2 SQIVND (reference sequence). The CDR3 region has the DNA TGTGCCAGTGCTCCGGGACAGGGAAATGGCTACACCTTC. Its translation is CASAPGQGNGYTF.

The rearrangement links TRBV3-1 (or the pseudogene TRBV3-2) to TRBJ2-1; a weak D match, TRBD2 (6 bases). This CDR3 has 15 amino acids. V dropped 3 bases and J dropped 2 bases, with 11 bases sitting between them. Germline CDR1 and CDR2: LGHDT and YNNKEL (reference sequence). The CDR3 region has the DNA TGTGCCAGCAGCCAGGAGGGAGGCCCCTACAATGAGCAGTTCTTC. It yields the protein CASSQEGGPYNEQFF.